This TCR beta chain was recorded in a study of blood T cell repertoires in COVID-19. On the study more broadly: Sample material is recorded as cDNA or gDNA derived from T cells, B-cell-depleted T cells, or PBMCs.

Authors' methods: Amplification of reference gene primers was used by the study to estimate nucleated cell counts. Sequencing was performed with immunoSEQ multiplex PCR; in TCRdb, only in-frame clones are kept and a portion is missing. The V and J calls and clone size are taken from that table; D and trimming were inferred from the DNA. The sample records roughly 150,000 clones, approximately 92% being singletons. Germline CDR1 MDHEN, CDR2 SYDVKM. Losses at the gene ends were 5 bases for V and 4 bases for J; bases not matched to a gene: 14. This CDR3 region has 18 residues. This chain uses TRBV28 with TRBJ2-2; 9 nucleotides agree with TRBD1. Sequencing input: peripheral blood. This sequence originates from a woman aged 35 to 49 with acute or convalescent COVID-19. DNA for the CDR3: TGTGCCAGCAGTCCCTGGTTCCGGGACAGGGCAGGCACCGGGGAGCTGTTTTTT. Translation gives CASSPWFRDRAGTGELFF.